The 28 T cell receptor beta chains below were found in one sample sequenced in a study of cytomegalovirus exposure and HLA in healthy donors (dated by TCRdb to 2017 to 2019). Libraries were built with the immunoSEQ multiplex PCR assay. A mixture of 60 forward primers for TCR Vbeta segments and 13 reverse primers for TCR Jbeta segments was used in the multiplex PCR. The clones in this table, taken by TCRdb from immuneACCESS, are in-frame only. Not every clone is retained; where verified, under half of the shortfall comes from an unresolved V gene, and the cause of the rest is unknown. The sample table holds some 150,000 clones, of which around two thirds were seen once. Together, the top ten hold 2% to 2.5% of the sample. The sample was PBMCs. The receptors come from a woman aged 55 to 70 in good health and CMV-seropositive.

V is TRBV14 and J is TRBJ2-2; possible D gene TRBD1, 6 bases. This CDR3 comprises 14 residues. The germline V and J ends were trimmed by 2 bases and 6 bases, with 10 bases remaining between them. Germline CDR1 and CDR2: SGHDN and FVKESK. The CDR3 DNA sequence: TGTGCCAGCAGCCAAATTCAGGGGCCCGGGGAGCTGTTTTTT. Translating gives CASSQIQGPGELFF.

The chain couples TRBV25-1 to TRBJ2-6, with D possibly TRBD1 on 5 matching bases. Germline CDR1 MGHDK, CDR2 SYGVNS. This CDR3 has 15 amino acids. V gave up 6 bases and J gave up 4 bases, with 13 bases separating them. In DNA form, the CDR3 reads TGTGCCAGCAGGCCTGGGGCAGCAGGGGCCAACGTCCTGACTTTC. Its protein is CASRPGAAGANVLTF.

The J gene is TRBJ2-7, the V gene TRBV27, with 9 bases that match TRBD2. The CDR3 loop spans 15 amino acids. CDR1 is MNHEY and CDR2 is SMNVEV in the germline V gene (reference sequence). With 2 bases clipped from V and 7 bases from J, the junction kept 9 bases outside the gene matches. The CDR3 sequence is CASSLKGSGSYEQYF. Written as DNA, the CDR3 is TGTGCCAGCAGTTTAAAAGGTAGCGGGAGTTATGAGCAGTACTTC.

The chain carries TRBV19 and TRBJ2-4, with 7 bases identical to TRBD1. This CDR3 is built from 14 residues. Germline loops: CDR1 LNHDA, CDR2 SQIVND (reference sequence). With V trimmed by 3 bases and J by 14 bases, 13 bases remained unmatched. CDR3 DNA sequence: TGTGCCAGTAGTATCTCCCAACCACGGGACAGCAAGTACTTC. It specifies CASSISQPRDSKYF. The full variable domain, its missing parts supplied by reference TRBV19 and TRBJ2-4, is DGGITQSPKYLFRKEGQNVTLSCEQNLNHDAMYWYRQDPGQGLRLIYYSQIVNDFQKGDIAEGYSVSREKKESFPLTVTSAQKNPTAFYLCASSISQPRDSKYFGAGTRLSVL.

The rearrangement uses TRBV6-1 and TRBJ1-5; possibly TRBD1 for D (5 bases). Trimming stripped 4 bases from V and 6 bases from J, with 13 bases between. This CDR3 has 14 amino acids. CDR1 is MNHNS and CDR2 is SASEGT in the germline V gene. CDR3 amino acids: CASSGQGMGQPQHF. The CDR3 DNA reads as TGTGCCAGCAGTGGCCAGGGAATGGGTCAGCCCCAGCATTTT.

The chain recombines TRBV18 with TRBJ2-3; D is perhaps TRBD1 (6 bases). Germline CDR1 KGHSH, CDR2 LQKENI. V was cut by 5 bases and J by 6 bases, with 18 bases left in between. The CDR3 is 15 residues long. Written as DNA, the CDR3 is TGTGCCAGCTCAGACCCAGGGGCCTCAGCGGATACGCAGTATTTT. The encoded protein is CASSDPGASADTQYF. The whole variable domain, remainder taken from reference TRBV18 and TRBJ2-3, is NAGVMQNPRHLVRRRGQEARLRCSPMKGHSHVYWYRQLPEEGLKFMVYLQKENIIDESGMPKERFSAEFPKEGPSILRIQQVVRGDSAAYFCASSDPGASADTQYFGPGTRLTVL.

This rearrangement joins TRBV5-1 to TRBJ2-5, with D tentatively TRBD2 (5 bases). Germline loops: CDR1 SGHRS, CDR2 YFSETQ. V was trimmed by 4 bases and J by 5 bases, leaving 15 bases between them. The CDR3 covers 14 residues. The DNA for the CDR3 is TGCGCCAGCAGCGCGACACAGACGGGGGAGACCCAGTACTTC. This encodes CASSATQTGETQYF. Full variable domain (outside the CDR3, taken from reference TRBV5-1 and TRBJ2-5): KAGVTQTPRYLIKTRGQQVTLSCSPISGHRSVSWYQQTPGQGLQFLFEYFSETQRNKGNFPGRFSGRQFSNSRSEMNVSTLELGDSALYLCASSATQTGETQYFGPGTRLLVL.

V usage is TRBV13 and J usage is TRBJ2-7, with 9 bases aligning to TRBD1. The V and J ends lost 1 base and 5 bases, in that order; junction bases with no gene match: 6. This CDR3 contains 15 residues. CDR1 is PRHDT and CDR2 is FYEKMQ in the germline V gene (reference sequence). The CDR3 DNA follows: TGTGCCAGCAGCTTAGAAAACAGGGGGCGAGACGAGCAGTACTTC. As protein: CASSLENRGRDEQYF.

The V call is TRBV12-5, the J call TRBJ1-5; D not resolved. The germline gives CDR1 LGHNT, CDR2 FRNRAP. CDR3 length: 15 amino acids. The V gene lost 6 bases and the J gene lost 0 bases, with 12 bases spanning the gap. The CDR3 loop reads CASGRRQHSNQPQHF. The CDR3 nucleotides read TGTGCTAGTGGACGAAGACAACATAGCAATCAGCCCCAGCATTTT.

The chain recombines TRBV18 with TRBJ2-7; unclear D gene. CDR3 size: 13 residues. Germline V CDR1 and CDR2: KGHSH, LQKENI. V dropped 6 bases and J dropped 2 bases, with 11 bases sitting between them. The CDR3 is CASSGRGAYEQYF. In DNA, the CDR3 is TGTGCCAGCTCCGGCCGAGGTGCCTACGAGCAGTACTTC.

The sample holds a few counts of this clone. This chain uses TRBV9 with TRBJ2-1; D is undetermined. Germline V CDR1 and CDR2: SGDLS, YYNGEE. The V end lost 3 bases, the J end lost 9 bases, and 10 bases lay between the germline ends. The CDR3 contains 12 residues. CDR3 DNA sequence: TGTGCCAGCAGCGCCGGTAATGTTGAGCAGTTCTTC. It is translated as CASSAGNVEQFF. Combining the CDR3 with reference TRBV9 and TRBJ2-1 gives the whole variable domain DSGVTQTPKHLITATGQRVTLRCSPRSGDLSVYWYQQSLDQGLQFLIQYYNGEERAKGNILERFSAQQFPDLHSELNLSSLELGDSALYFCASSAGNVEQFFGPGTRLTVL.

This clone was counted a few times. This sequence joins TRBV6-5 and TRBJ1-3, with 7 bases aligning to TRBD1. Per germline, CDR1 MNHEY and CDR2 SVGAGI. This CDR3 region has 14 residues. V was pared by 6 bases and J by 6 bases, with 8 bases of the junction left unmatched. CDR3 loop: CASSPQGRENTIYF. In DNA form, the CDR3 reads TGTGCCAGCAGCCCACAGGGGCGGGAAAACACCATATATTTT.

This clone was detected a few times. This chain connects TRBV27 to TRBJ1-1; the D is unclear. CDR3 length: 13 residues. Germline V gives CDR1 MNHEY, CDR2 SMNVEV (reference sequence). V was pared by 6 bases and J by 1 base, with 9 bases between. The CDR3 region is CASRQKRNTEAFF. The CDR3 DNA is TGTGCCAGCAGACAAAAAAGGAACACTGAAGCTTTCTTT.

This chain joins TRBV7-2 and TRBJ1-2; D is ambiguous. The V end was cut by 4 bases, the J end by 0 bases, with 6 bases between. This CDR3 has 13 amino acids. The germline CDR1 and CDR2 sequences are SGHTA and FQGNSA. CDR3 bases: TGTGCCAGCAGCTCCCGGGCTAACTATGGCTACACCTTC. Its protein is CASSSRANYGYTF.

V gene TRBV28 combines with J gene TRBJ1-3; TRBD1 matches 9 bases. Per germline, CDR1 MDHEN and CDR2 SYDVKM. The CDR3 runs 15 residues. V trimming: 2 bases; J trimming: 6 bases; junction bases outside the gene matches: 5. CDR3 sequence: CASSLVLQGANTIYF. DNA for the CDR3: TGTGCCAGCAGTTTAGTTTTACAGGGGGCAAACACCATATATTTT.

Points on this clone: It is unclear where the CDR3 begins or ends on the DNA, so no DNA is shown, and the CDR3 is as TCRdb lists it. The chain employs TRBV28 and TRBJ1-2; TRBD1 reflects the table's D call only, with no check against the DNA. The CDR3 spans 14 residues, counting both ends. CDR1 MDHEN and CDR2 SYDVKM come from the germline V gene. The CDR3 sequence: CASSSSGQGYGYTF.

The chain carries TRBV28 and TRBJ1-4, with D possibly being TRBD1 (6 bases). Germline assignment: CDR1 MDHEN and CDR2 SYDVKM. V shed 5 bases and J shed 8 bases, with 12 bases lying between them. The CDR3 has 13 amino acids. The CDR3: CASSRGAVEKLFF. CDR3 bases: TGTGCCAGCAGTCGGGGGGCGGTCGAAAAACTGTTTTTT. The entire variable domain, with the rest obtained from reference TRBV28 and TRBJ1-4, is as follows: DVKVTQSSRYLVKRTGEKVFLECVQDMDHENMFWYRQDPGLGLRLIYFSYDVKMKEKGDIPEGYSVSREKKERFSLILESASTNQTSMYLCASSRGAVEKLFFGSGTQLSVL.

The V call is TRBV6-6, the J call TRBJ1-3, with 7 positions matching TRBD1. Germline V gene data show CDR1 as MNHNY and CDR2 as SVGAGI (reference sequence). After removal of 7 bases from V and 2 bases from J, the junction contained 5 bases not matched to a gene. This CDR3 contains 14 residues. The CDR3 DNA sequence: TGTGCCAGCACCGTACAGGGGACTGGAAACACCATATATTTT. It codes for CASTVQGTGNTIYF.

Here the CDR3 reads CASSSAISGRDYNEQFF. The DNA for the CDR3 is TGTGCCAGCAGCTCAGCAATTAGCGGGAGGGATTACAATGAGCAGTTCTTC. This sequence joins TRBV7-9 and TRBJ2-1; TRBD2 agrees at 11 bases. Germline-derived CDR1 and CDR2 are SEHNR and FQNEAQ (reference sequence). There are 17 residues in the CDR3. Trimming cost V 4 bases and J 4 bases; bases outside gene matches: 9.

This clone showed up just a few times. CDR3 bases: TGTGCCAGCTCAGGAACAGAGAACTATGGCTACACCTTC. Amino acids: CASSGTENYGYTF. The chain recombines TRBV18 with TRBJ1-2; no reliable D call. V was trimmed by 5 bases and J by 2 bases, leaving 9 bases between them. Germline lookup yields CDR1 KGHSH and CDR2 LQKENI. The CDR3 runs 13 residues.

V and J are TRBV28 and TRBJ1-2, with 12 bases fitting TRBD1. Germline V gene lookup returns CDR1 MDHEN and CDR2 SYDVKM. This CDR3 comprises 16 residues. J gave up 4 bases and V 8 bases, and 11 bases lay outside the gene matches. The CDR3 DNA reads TGTGCCAGCCGGGAGGGGACAGGGGGCTATTTCTATGGCTACACCTTC. Protein product: CASREGTGGYFYGYTF.

The chain has TRBV6-1 and TRBJ1-2; D perhaps matches TRBD1 (6 bases). V lost 0 bases, J lost 3 bases, and 14 bases lay in between. Germline lookup yields CDR1 MNHNS and CDR2 SASEGT. The CDR3 consists of 16 residues. The CDR3 here is CASSEAPQGLYYGYTF. The CDR3 nucleotides are TGTGCCAGCAGTGAAGCCCCCCAGGGGCTTTACTATGGCTACACCTTC.

This clone was seen more than once but under ten times. This chain uses TRBV6-5 with TRBJ2-5; 7 nucleotides match TRBD1. Germline-derived CDR1 and CDR2 are MNHEY and SVGAGI. J was trimmed by 4 bases and V by 5 bases; bases with no gene match: 7. The CDR3 consists of 14 residues. This CDR3 reads CASSTRQGGETQYF. The CDR3 coding sequence is TGTGCCAGCAGTACTAGACAGGGCGGAGAGACCCAGTACTTC.

The J gene is TRBJ2-3, the V gene TRBV5-4; 15 positions agree with TRBD2. This CDR3 is 18 amino acids long. With V trimmed by 4 bases and J by 2 bases, 8 bases remained unmatched. CDR1 SGHNT and CDR2 YYREEE come from the germline V gene (reference sequence). CDR3 in amino acids: CASSMGTSGRSPTDTQYF. DNA for the CDR3: TGTGCCAGCAGCATGGGGACTAGCGGGAGGAGCCCCACAGATACGCAGTATTTT.

This chain connects TRBV5-4 to TRBJ1-3; D unclear. CDR1 and CDR2 (germline): SGHNT, YYREEE (reference sequence). V lost 0 bases to trimming and J lost 3 bases, with 7 bases between them. The CDR3 runs to 14 residues. CDR3 region: CASSLDGVGNTIYF. The CDR3 nucleotides read TGTGCCAGCAGCTTGGACGGGGTTGGAAACACCATATATTTT.

V is TRBV6-1 and J is TRBJ2-1, with D perhaps matching TRBD2 (6 bases). Germline loops: CDR1 MNHNS, CDR2 SASEGT. The CDR3 runs to 15 residues. V lost 7 bases, J lost 8 bases, and 21 bases lay in between. The CDR3 loop is CASTGWGERQYEQFF. In DNA form, the CDR3 reads TGTGCCAGCACCGGATGGGGGGAGCGGCAATATGAGCAGTTCTTC.

The genes are TRBV28 and TRBJ1-2, with 7 bases fitting TRBD1. The CDR3 is 16 amino acids. Germline loops: CDR1 MDHEN, CDR2 SYDVKM. V trimming: 4 bases; J trimming: 0 bases; junction bases outside the gene matches: 8. The CDR3 sequence is CASSWDRTTTNYGYTF. The CDR3 DNA reads TGTGCCAGCAGTTGGGACAGAACCACTACTAACTATGGCTACACCTTC.

The chain carries TRBV6-1 and TRBJ2-2; 8 nucleotides line up with TRBD2. The V gene's germline CDR1 is MNHNS and CDR2 SASEGT. This CDR3 has 19 residues. Trimming removed 0 bases from V and 7 bases from J; junction bases left unmatched: 16. The CDR3 here is CASSEAGLAAPLRLGELFF. The CDR3 coding sequence is TGTGCCAGCAGTGAAGCAGGACTAGCCGCCCCCCTGAGGCTCGGGGAGCTGTTTTTT.